This T cell receptor (beta chain) was captured by sequencing in a study of T-cell memory formation after mild COVID-19. At the level of the study: The two donors had largely donor-specific TCR clusters.

CDR1 is MNHEY, CDR2 SMNVEV, per germline (reference sequence). The trim removed 6 bases at V and 9 bases at J, leaving 9 bases unmatched. The CDR3 is 15 amino acids. Overall study findings and caveats: In second-wave clones peaking day 37, SARS-CoV-2 specificity remained unconfirmed. Among clones contracting day 15 to 85, CD4/CD8 was balanced, whereas later expanders leaned CD4+. Memory from before infection featured some responding clones, which suggests cross-reactive memory joined.

There are a few counts of this clonotype. Its antigen remains unknown. TCRdb re-derived calls from the 5' RACE reads in MiXCR, one entry per CDR3 protein. The sample has nearly 250,000 distinct CDR3 sequences, roughly 14% seen once. The sample comprised PBMCs or a T cell subset sorted from them (not recorded which). This rearrangement joins TRBV27 to TRBJ1-6, with TRBD1 matching over 9 bases. The TCR was taken from an adult woman who had mild COVID-19 (a few samples of this study predate the infection). Cell type and time point are not known. The CDR3, as DNA: TGTGCCAGCAGGGAAGTCGCGACAGGGGGTTCACCCCTCCACTTT. Its translation is CASREVATGGSPLHF.